Below are 27 T cell receptor beta chains sequenced from a single sample in a study of blood T cell repertoires in COVID-19. This table comes from immunoSEQ multiplex PCR, and its TCRdb copy is limited to in-frame clones, with some not included. The sample contains about 190,000 clones, about 91% of which appear only once. The sample taken for sequencing was peripheral blood. These receptors were obtained from a young woman with acute or convalescent COVID-19.

The chain links TRBV9 to TRBJ1-2; unclear D gene. This CDR3 has 11 amino acids. Trimming left V 0 bases short and J 10 bases short, with 7 bases between. Germline V CDR1 and CDR2: SGDLS, YYNGEE. The CDR3 DNA reads TGTGCCAGCAGCGTAGGCGGACTCTACACCTTC. Amino acid sequence: CASSVGGLYTF.

The CDR3 reads CASRLRAGTDTQYF. The CDR3 nucleotides are TGTGCCAGTAGGTTGCGTGCTGGCACAGATACGCAGTATTTT. The chain carries TRBV19 and TRBJ2-3; D uncertain. V lost 6 bases, J lost 1 base, and 11 bases lay in between. Germline CDR1 reads LNHDA; CDR2 reads SQIVND (reference sequence). This CDR3 has 14 residues.

This chain uses TRBV12-3 or TRBV12-4 with TRBJ1-4; 7 nucleotides match TRBD1. The CDR3 runs 13 residues. V dropped 5 bases and J dropped 6; count of bases not matched to a gene: 3. The CDR3 sequence: CASSRQGYEKLFF. DNA for the CDR3: TGTGCCAGCAGTCGACAGGGCTATGAAAAACTGTTTTTT.

The rearrangement joins TRBV19 to TRBJ1-1, with TRBD1 matching over 8 bases. From germline, CDR1 is LNHDA and CDR2 SQIVND (reference sequence). The CDR3 has 13 residues. V lost 5 bases to trimming and J lost 8 bases; unmatched junction nucleotides: 7. CDR3 nucleotide sequence: TGTGCCAGTAGTGGACAGGGCCGGGCAGAAGCTTTCTTT. Translated, it gives CASSGQGRAEAFF.

This clone was detected a few times. V and J are TRBV27 and TRBJ1-2; no clear D. The germline V gene has CDR1 MNHEY and CDR2 SMNVEV (reference sequence). The CDR3 loop spans 12 amino acids. Trimming shortened V by 0 bases and J by 4 bases, and 3 bases separated the two germline ends. The CDR3 bases are TGTGCCAGCAGTTTATCCGGCTATGGCTACACCTTC. Amino acids: CASSLSGYGYTF.

The chain couples TRBV19 to TRBJ2-2; D unclear. Germline assignment: CDR1 LNHDA and CDR2 SQIVND (reference sequence). The CDR3 has 16 residues. V was trimmed by 4 bases and J by 2 bases, leaving 14 bases between them. The CDR3 DNA sequence: TGTGCCAGTAGTACTGCGCTTCCATTAAACACCGGGGAGCTGTTTTTT. Amino acid sequence: CASSTALPLNTGELFF.

CDR3 protein: CATSRRDSKTDTQYF. The CDR3 DNA is TGTGCCACCAGTCGCCGGGACAGCAAAACAGATACGCAGTATTTT. This chain links TRBV24-1 with TRBJ2-3, with 7 bases identical to TRBD1. CDR3 size: 15 residues. Germline CDR1 KGHDR, CDR2 SFDVKD. V dropped 6 bases and J dropped 3; count of bases not matched to a gene: 8.

This chain links TRBV7-2 with TRBJ2-5; D remains unclear. Looked up from germline, CDR1 is SGHTA and CDR2 is FQGNSA. V shed 1 base and J shed 1 base, with 7 bases lying between them. The length of the CDR3 is 14 residues. The CDR3 is CASSLVFRQETQYF. Here the CDR3 DNA reads TGTGCCAGCAGCTTAGTATTTCGCCAAGAGACCCAGTACTTC.

The chain links TRBV19 to TRBJ2-1; no clear D. The CDR3 loop spans 14 amino acids. V shed 1 base and J shed 2 bases, with 6 bases lying between them. The V gene's germline CDR1 is LNHDA and CDR2 SQIVND (reference sequence). CDR3 loop: CASSIVPTYNEQFF. The CDR3 coding sequence is TGTGCCAGTAGTATAGTCCCCACCTACAATGAGCAGTTCTTC.

The genes are TRBV19 and TRBJ2-1; 10 positions match TRBD2. The J segment lost 9 bases and the V segment lost 2 bases, leaving 4 bases of the junction unmatched. There are 14 residues in the CDR3. In germline, CDR1 is LNHDA, CDR2 SQIVND (reference sequence). The chain's CDR3 is CASSIRASGSEQFF. Written as DNA, the CDR3 is TGTGCCAGTAGTATAAGGGCTAGCGGGAGTGAGCAGTTCTTC.

The chain joins TRBV30 to TRBJ1-5, with D possibly being TRBD1 (5 bases). V lost 5 bases and J 0 bases, leaving 8 bases between the germline ends. Looked up from germline, CDR1 is GTSNPN and CDR2 is SVGIG (reference sequence). This CDR3 is 13 amino acids long. The DNA of the CDR3 is TGTGCCTGGGGACAAAATAGCAATCAGCCCCAGCATTTT. Its translation is CAWGQNSNQPQHF. The whole variable domain, filled in from reference TRBV30 and TRBJ1-5, reads SQTIHQWPATLVQPVGSPLSLECTVEGTSNPNLYWYRQAAGRGLQLLFYSVGIGQISSEVPQNLSASRPQDRQFILSSKKLLLSDSGFYLCAWGQNSNQPQHFGDGTRLSIL.

DNA of the CDR3: TGTGCCACCAGTGACCCGTCCTCCTACGAGCAGTACTTC. This translates into CATSDPSSYEQYF. The V and J genes are TRBV24-1 and TRBJ2-7; unclear D gene. From germline, CDR1 is KGHDR and CDR2 SFDVKD. The CDR3 runs 13 residues. V was clipped by 4 bases and J by 0 bases, with 6 bases between them.

This rearrangement joins TRBV18 to TRBJ2-3; D is perhaps TRBD2 (6 bases). Germline V lookup: CDR1 KGHSH, CDR2 LQKENI. CDR3 size: 14 residues. Trimming removed 3 bases at V and 4 bases at J, with 11 bases between. Here the CDR3 DNA reads TGTGCCAGCTCACCGGGGACTTATTCAGATACGCAGTATTTT. Amino acids: CASSPGTYSDTQYF. Together with reference TRBV18 and TRBJ2-3, the CDR3 gives the full variable domain: NAGVMQNPRHLVRRRGQEARLRCSPMKGHSHVYWYRQLPEEGLKFMVYLQKENIIDESGMPKERFSAEFPKEGPSILRIQQVVRGDSAAYFCASSPGTYSDTQYFGPGTRLTVL.

The gene calls are TRBV5-1 and TRBJ1-2, with 7 nucleotides matching TRBD1. The CDR3 covers 14 residues. J lost 3 bases, V lost 4 bases, and 6 bases had no gene match. The germline gives CDR1 SGHRS, CDR2 YFSETQ. This chain's CDR3 is CASSRGQEDYGYTF. The CDR3 coding sequence is TGCGCCAGCAGCCGAGGACAGGAGGACTATGGCTACACCTTC.

The J gene is TRBJ1-5, the V gene TRBV6-6, with 7 positions matching TRBD1. The germline gives CDR1 MNHNY, CDR2 SVGAGI (reference sequence). V was clipped by 4 bases and J by 7 bases; unmatched bases: 7. The CDR3 loop spans 14 amino acids. The CDR3 region is CASSSDRIGQPQHF. Here the CDR3 DNA reads TGTGCCAGCAGTTCGGACAGGATTGGACAGCCCCAGCATTTT.

The V call is TRBV5-1, the J call TRBJ2-3, with 10 bases matching TRBD1. Looked up from germline, CDR1 is SGHRS and CDR2 is YFSETQ. Losses at the gene ends were 4 bases for V and 3 bases for J; bases not matched to a gene: 8. The CDR3 loop spans 16 amino acids. The CDR3 bases are TGCGCCAGCAGCGTGACTCGGACAGGGGGAACAGATACGCAGTATTTT. Residues: CASSVTRTGGTDTQYF.

The J gene is TRBJ2-5, the V gene TRBV28; 10 nucleotides line up with TRBD1. With V trimmed by 6 bases and J by 7 bases, 5 bases remained unmatched. Germline V lookup: CDR1 MDHEN, CDR2 SYDVKM. The length of the CDR3 is 13 residues. The CDR3 sequence: CASRGQGYGTQYF. Written as DNA, the CDR3 is TGTGCCAGCAGGGGACAGGGGTATGGGACCCAGTACTTC.

V and J are TRBV27 and TRBJ1-6; D might be TRBD1 (6 bases). Germline CDR1 reads MNHEY; CDR2 reads SMNVEV (reference sequence). This CDR3 spans 16 amino acids. Trimming removed 6 bases from V and 1 base from J, with 13 bases in between. The CDR3 region has the DNA TGTGCCAGCAGACAGGGAAGTCTTTCCTATAATTCACCCCTCCACTTT. This encodes CASRQGSLSYNSPLHF.

This chain links TRBV11-3 with TRBJ1-3, with D hard to call. V lost 4 bases to trimming and J lost 0 bases, with 10 bases between them. The CDR3 runs to 15 residues. Per germline, CDR1 SGHNT and CDR2 YENEEA. CDR3 nucleotides: TGTGCCAGCAGCTCGCAGGACTTCTCTGGAAACACCATATATTTT. It translates to CASSSQDFSGNTIYF.

This clone occurred a few times. The V and J genes are TRBV14 and TRBJ1-1; the D is unclear. The CDR3 is 15 amino acids. Germline V gene sequence: CDR1 SGHDN, CDR2 FVKESK. V lost 0 bases and J 4 bases, leaving 12 bases between the germline ends. This CDR3 reads CASSQDVGRGTEAFF. The CDR3 DNA reads as TGTGCCAGCAGCCAAGATGTCGGCCGAGGCACTGAAGCTTTCTTT.

The chain employs TRBV29-1 and TRBJ2-1, with 8 bases identical to TRBD1. The CDR3 is 16 amino acids. V lost 3 bases to trimming and J lost 5 bases; unmatched junction nucleotides: 12. Germline CDR1 SQVTM, CDR2 ANQGSEA. The chain's CDR3 is CSVDPRDRRGNNEQFF. The CDR3 DNA reads as TGCAGCGTTGACCCCCGGGACAGGAGGGGCAACAATGAGCAGTTCTTC.

The chain couples TRBV28 to TRBJ2-2; TRBD2 aligns across 10 bases. The CDR3 loop spans 15 amino acids. CDR1 is MDHEN, CDR2 SYDVKM, per germline. V trimming: 7 bases; J trimming: 7 bases; junction bases outside the gene matches: 9. CDR3 bases: TGTGCCAGCATCTCGAGCGGGAGGGCCTACGGGGAGCTGTTTTTT. Amino acid sequence: CASISSGRAYGELFF.

This clone was seen only once. This chain uses TRBV30 with TRBJ1-1, with TRBD1 as a possible D gene (6 bases). V was shortened by 4 bases and J by 6 bases, with 9 bases between the two germline ends. The CDR3 is 11 amino acids. CDR1 is GTSNPN and CDR2 is SVGIG in the germline V gene (reference sequence). In DNA, the CDR3 is TGTGCCTGGAACAAGGGGGCTGAAGCTTTCTTT. This codes for CAWNKGAEAFF.

The chain is built from TRBV9 and TRBJ2-7, with TRBD2 matching over 12 bases. This CDR3 region has 18 residues. J gave up 1 base and V 4 bases, and 12 bases lay outside the gene matches. Germline V gene lookup returns CDR1 SGDLS and CDR2 YYNGEE. CDR3 sequence: CASSPGIVGTSGSYEQYF. The CDR3 DNA reads TGTGCCAGCAGCCCCGGCATTGTGGGGACTAGCGGGTCCTACGAGCAGTACTTC.

This clone was seen just once. The chain is built from TRBV27 and TRBJ2-2; D is unresolved. The germline V and J ends were trimmed by 5 bases and 6 bases, with 10 bases remaining between them. The CDR3 is made up of 13 amino acids. Germline lookup yields CDR1 MNHEY and CDR2 SMNVEV (reference sequence). The CDR3 protein is CASSITASGELFF. CDR3 in DNA: TGTGCCAGCAGTATTACCGCGTCCGGGGAGCTGTTTTTT.

The chain employs TRBV19 and TRBJ2-5, with D possibly being TRBD1 (6 bases). The CDR3 consists of 13 residues. With 3 bases removed from V and 4 bases from J, the gap between germline ends came to 9 bases. Germline V gene data show CDR1 as LNHDA and CDR2 as SQIVND (reference sequence). In DNA, the CDR3 is TGTGCCAGTAGTATCGGCAGGGGAGAGACCCAGTACTTC. It codes for CASSIGRGETQYF.

This chain joins TRBV6-5 and TRBJ1-4, with 7 bases matching TRBD1. The CDR3 covers 14 residues. The trim removed 8 bases at V and 11 bases at J, leaving 14 bases unmatched. Germline V gives CDR1 MNHEY, CDR2 SVGAGI. CDR3 in amino acids: CASLISSPGGKLFF. Here the CDR3 DNA reads TGTGCCAGCCTAATATCTTCCCCAGGGGGGAAACTGTTTTTT.